Shown below are 22 T cell receptor beta chains from a single sample sequenced in a study of shared clonotypes between healthy human individuals. Assay used: immunoSEQ multiplex PCR; TCRdb lists only in-frame clones, some missing. The data show approximately 1.1 million clones, 70% to 80% seen once. Material: memory CD4+ T cells from PBMCs. Documented subset: CD45RA-negative fraction. These receptors originate from a man between 18 and 29 years old in good health. Some clones in this sample may be carry-over from other donors' samples.

The chain has TRBV6-5 and TRBJ2-5; TRBD2 aligns across 7 bases. The J segment lost 2 bases and the V segment lost 0 bases, leaving 6 bases of the junction unmatched. This CDR3 contains 16 residues. Germline loops: CDR1 MNHEY, CDR2 SVGAGI. The DNA for the CDR3 is TGTGCCAGCAGTTACTCGTTAAGCGGGGCACAAGAGACCCAGTACTTC. Its protein product is CASSYSLSGAQETQYF.

The chain joins TRBV29-1 to TRBJ1-2, with TRBD1 as a possible D gene (5 bases). This CDR3 has 12 amino acids. CDR1 and CDR2 (germline): SQVTM, ANQGSEA. The V gene lost 7 bases and the J gene lost 2 bases, with 11 bases spanning the gap. The CDR3 loop reads CSAAPGNYGYTF. In DNA, the CDR3 is TGCAGCGCCGCCCCAGGGAACTATGGCTACACCTTC.

This chain joins TRBV30 and TRBJ2-7; 7 bases are a match to TRBD1. This CDR3 is 12 amino acids long. Trimming removed 8 bases from V and 7 bases from J; junction bases left unmatched: 11. Germline V CDR1 and CDR2: GTSNPN, SVGIG (reference sequence). The CDR3 reads CASHRGVGEQYF. The DNA of the CDR3 is TGTGCCAGTCACAGGGGCGTAGGGGAGCAGTACTTC.

The rearrangement uses TRBV7-8 and TRBJ2-1; TRBD2 matches 13 bases. The trim removed 4 bases at V and 1 base at J, leaving 10 bases unmatched. The CDR3 spans 19 residues. CDR1 is SGHVS and CDR2 is FQNEAQ in the germline V gene. In DNA, the CDR3 is TGTGCCAGCAGCTCCGGACTAGCGGGAGCCTCATTATCCTACAATGAGCAGTTCTTC. This codes for CASSSGLAGASLSYNEQFF.

This clone has only a few counts. V is TRBV14 and J is TRBJ1-2; 7 bases map to TRBD1. CDR1 is SGHDN and CDR2 is FVKESK in the germline V gene. The CDR3 spans 15 residues. The V and J ends lost 0 bases and 3 bases, in that order; junction bases with no gene match: 4. The CDR3 DNA sequence: TGTGCCAGCAGCCAAGAGGGGACAGCCTACTATGGCTACACCTTC. This translates into CASSQEGTAYYGYTF.

The chain is built from TRBV9 and TRBJ2-3, with D perhaps matching TRBD2 (6 bases). The germline gives CDR1 SGDLS, CDR2 YYNGEE. Deletions cut 3 bases from V and 0 bases from J, with 11 bases between. CDR3 length equals 15 residues. The CDR3, as DNA: TGTGCCAGCAGCGCCACCGGGACTAGCACAGATACGCAGTATTTT. Residues: CASSATGTSTDTQYF.

CDR3 amino acids: CASRRLTGGQYF. CDR3 nucleotides: TGTGCCAGCAGACGGTTGACCGGAGGGCAGTATTTT. The chain is built from TRBV2 and TRBJ2-3; D might be TRBD2 (5 bases). The CDR3 spans 12 residues. Germline V gene data show CDR1 as SNHLY and CDR2 as FYNNEI. V gave up 6 bases and J gave up 11 bases, with 15 bases separating them.

This clone was seen a handful of times. J is TRBJ2-7 and V is TRBV7-8; TRBD1 matches at 8 bases. Germline CDR1 is SGHVS and CDR2 is FQNEAQ. This CDR3 spans 12 amino acids. Trimming took 5 bases from V and 5 from J; bases not matched to a gene: 2. CDR3 DNA sequence: TGTGCCAGCAGCCCAGGGGGCCACGAGCAGTACTTC. Translating it yields CASSPGGHEQYF.

The genes are TRBV7-2 and TRBJ2-1; D remains unclear. Germline CDR1 SGHTA, CDR2 FQGNSA. Trimming cost V 2 bases and J 4 bases, with 12 bases left between them. The CDR3 sequence is 15 residues long. CDR3 DNA sequence: TGTGCCAGCAGCTTACTAACTCCGGAATACAATGAGCAGTTCTTC. This sequence encodes CASSLLTPEYNEQFF.

The chain couples TRBV2 to TRBJ2-3; weak D call: TRBD1 (6 bases). The CDR3 covers 15 residues. Trimming pared 7 bases from V and 4 bases from J, leaving 18 bases between. CDR1 and CDR2 (germline): SNHLY, FYNNEI. CDR3 in DNA: TGTGCCAGCACTTGGGCAGGGGAAAAGTCAGATACGCAGTATTTT. Translation gives CASTWAGEKSDTQYF.

The sample holds one count of this clone. The chain has TRBV4-1 and TRBJ2-5, with TRBD1 identical over 8 bases. The junction had 12 bases not matched to a gene; V was cut back by 1 base and J by 5 bases. Germline values: CDR1 MGHRA, CDR2 YSYEKL. This CDR3 is built from 17 residues. This chain's CDR3 is CASSQVGPRGRRETQYF. The DNA of the CDR3 is TGCGCCAGCAGCCAAGTAGGCCCCAGGGGGCGGAGGGAGACCCAGTACTTC.

This clone appeared many times. The chain is built from TRBV5-1 and TRBJ1-2, with a tentative D call TRBD1 (5 bases). CDR3 length equals 14 residues. Germline assignment: CDR1 SGHRS and CDR2 YFSETQ. Between the trimmed V and J ends, which lost 0 bases and 14 bases, there was a span of 20 bases. CDR3 region: CASSLAVTASPWTF. In DNA form, the CDR3 reads TGCGCCAGCAGCTTGGCAGTGACAGCAAGCCCCTGGACCTTC.

This chain connects TRBV18 to TRBJ2-6; D gene ambiguous. Trimming removed 0 bases from V and 0 bases from J, with 6 bases in between. This CDR3 is 16 amino acids long. Germline V gives CDR1 KGHSH, CDR2 LQKENI. Here the CDR3 reads CASSPPQRSGANVLTF. CDR3 DNA: TGTGCCAGCTCACCACCGCAGCGCTCTGGGGCCAACGTCCTGACTTTC.

The V gene is TRBV30, the J gene TRBJ2-5, with D perhaps TRBD1 (6 bases). The J call may be mistaken, given a closer DNA end match to TRBJ2-7. In germline, CDR1 is GTSNPN, CDR2 SVGIG (reference sequence). CDR3 length: 12 residues. The CDR3 sequence: CAWSHTGTEQYF. Written as DNA, the CDR3 is TGTGCCTGGAGTCACACAGGGACCGAGCAGTACTTC.

The rearrangement links TRBV28 to TRBJ1-4; TRBD1 is a possible D gene (5 bases). The V and J ends lost 2 bases and 0 bases respectively, with 10 bases between them. Looked up from germline, CDR1 is MDHEN and CDR2 is SYDVKM. The CDR3 is made up of 16 amino acids. CDR3: CASSLVVGATNEKLFF. The CDR3, as DNA: TGTGCCAGCAGTTTAGTCGTGGGGGCAACTAATGAAAAACTGTTTTTT.

The rearrangement uses TRBV18 and TRBJ2-6; tentative D call: TRBD1 (5 bases). Germline-derived CDR1 and CDR2 are KGHSH and LQKENI. This CDR3 has 17 residues. Trimming removed 2 bases at V and 2 bases at J, with 13 bases between. The CDR3 here is CASSPRESGTGANVLTF. In DNA, the CDR3 is TGTGCCAGCTCACCAAGAGAATCAGGGACTGGGGCCAACGTCCTGACTTTC.

The chain joins TRBV6-5 to TRBJ1-2; D remains unclear. In germline, CDR1 is MNHEY, CDR2 SVGAGI. The V end lost 2 bases, the J end lost 3 bases, and 10 bases lay between the germline ends. The CDR3 covers 14 residues. The CDR3 coding sequence is TGTGCCAGCAGTTACCGAAGGGAGGACTATGGCTACACCTTC. Protein sequence: CASSYRREDYGYTF.

A word on this clone: Other DNA sequences in this sample translate to the same CDR3. V usage is TRBV18 and J usage is TRBJ1-1; 8 bases align to TRBD1. V shed 5 bases, J shed 5 bases, and the junction held 4 bases outside the gene matches. The CDR3 extends over 13 amino acids. The germline V gene encodes CDR1 KGHSH and CDR2 LQKENI. In nucleotides, the CDR3 is TGTGCCAGCTCAACCGACAGGGGTACTGAAGCTTTCTTT. Translation: CASSTDRGTEAFF.

This clone was seen a handful of times. This chain links TRBV9 with TRBJ1-4; perhaps TRBD1 as D (5 bases). The CDR3 covers 12 residues. V gave up 3 bases and J gave up 14 bases, with 14 bases separating them. Per germline, CDR1 SGDLS and CDR2 YYNGEE. The DNA for the CDR3 is TGTGCCAGCAGCGGGGACGGGGGACGGCTGTTTTTT. This encodes CASSGDGGRLFF.

This clone has a single count. CDR3 in DNA: TGTGCCAGCAGCTTAGGGGGTAGCTCTGGGGCCAACGTCCTGACTTTC. It yields the protein CASSLGGSSGANVLTF. The V gene is TRBV7-2, the J gene TRBJ2-6; D not certain. CDR3 size: 16 residues. Trimming left V 1 base short and J 0 bases short, with 7 bases between. Germline V gene lookup returns CDR1 SGHTA and CDR2 FQGNSA.

The chain employs TRBV2 and TRBJ1-5, with D possibly being TRBD1 (6 bases). V was cut by 4 bases and J by 16 bases, with 23 bases left in between. The CDR3 consists of 14 residues. Germline lookup yields CDR1 SNHLY and CDR2 FYNNEI. The CDR3 DNA sequence: TGTGCCAGCAGTGCGACAGGCGAGGGGTTGCTTCGACATTTT. Its translation: CASSATGEGLLRHF.

This clone was recorded only once. V usage is TRBV7-3 and J usage is TRBJ2-6; D call uncertain. The CDR3 is made up of 15 amino acids. Germline V gives CDR1 SGHTA, CDR2 FQGTGA. Trimming removed 8 bases from V and 0 bases from J, with 11 bases in between. The CDR3 DNA sequence: TGTGCCAGCCGCCTAGGGAACTCTGGGGCCAACGTCCTGACTTTC. Translating it yields CASRLGNSGANVLTF.